A single sample is the source of the 27 T cell receptor beta chains below, sequenced in a study of vaccination effects on CD4 cells after COVID-19. ViraFEST assay sequencing came after antigen-specific CD4+ T cells were expanded with viral peptide pools. After more than 8 days in culture, the CD4+ T cells were isolated. Each participant received a vaccine that was either BNT162b2 or mRNA-1273, given as two doses. TCRdb's copy holds only in-frame clones and misses some; the assay was immunoSEQ multiplex PCR. The sample includes 84,000 or so clones, 60% to 80% seen only once; the top ten take roughly 1.1%. These receptors lack a known antigen. The source was CD4+ T cells from PBMCs cultured with HCoV-OC43 spike peptides, collected after COVID-19 vaccination. Specified subset: HCoV-OC43 spike overlapping peptide pool stimulation. The receptors originated from a human donor who received a COVID-19 vaccine.

V usage is TRBV7-3 and J usage is TRBJ1-1; possibly TRBD1 for D (6 bases). Germline V gene lookup returns CDR1 SGHTA and CDR2 FQGTGA. The ends were cut back, 3 bases at V and 2 bases at J, with 16 bases in the middle. This CDR3 has 16 residues. The CDR3 DNA follows: TGTGCCAGCAGCTTCGGACCACAGGGTGGTAACACTGAAGCTTTCTTT. Protein sequence: CASSFGPQGGNTEAFF. Complete variable domain (other parts from reference TRBV7-3 and TRBJ1-1): GAGVSQTPSNKVTEKGKYVELRCDPISGHTALYWYRQSLGQGPEFLIYFQGTGAADDSGLPNDRFFAVRPEGSVSTLKIQRTERGDSAVYLCASSFGPQGGNTEAFFGQGTRLTVV.

CDR3 DNA sequence: TGTGCCAGCAGCACTCCCCGGGAAGGAAACACCATATATTTT. This gives the protein CASSTPREGNTIYF. This chain connects TRBV7-2 to TRBJ1-3; the D is unclear. Between the trimmed V and J ends, which lost 5 bases and 4 bases, there was a span of 12 bases. Germline V CDR1 and CDR2: SGHTA, FQGNSA. This CDR3 region has 14 residues.

CDR3 nucleotides: TGTGCCAGCAGCTTAACACAGGGGGAATCATCTGGCTACACCTTC. Its protein is CASSLTQGESSGYTF. This sequence joins TRBV7-9 and TRBJ1-2; 8 bases line up with TRBD1. CDR3 length: 15 amino acids. Trimming removed 2 bases from V and 7 bases from J; junction bases left unmatched: 9. Per the germline V gene, CDR1 is SEHNR and CDR2 is FQNEAQ (reference sequence).

This clone was detected only a few times. V gene TRBV4-1 combines with J gene TRBJ1-6; D is uncertain. The CDR3 has 12 residues. Looked up from germline, CDR1 is MGHRA and CDR2 is YSYEKL. The V end lost 0 bases, the J end lost 11 bases, and 5 bases lay between the germline ends. The CDR3 loop is CASSQELPPLHF. The CDR3 bases are TGCGCCAGCAGCCAAGAGCTTCCACCCCTCCACTTT.

J is TRBJ1-2 and V is TRBV12-3 or TRBV12-4; D not certain. V was shortened by 3 bases and J by 6 bases, with 5 bases between the two germline ends. This CDR3 is built from 11 residues. CDR3: CASSFGHGYTF. Written as DNA, the CDR3 is TGTGCCAGCAGTTTTGGTCATGGCTACACCTTC.

The rearrangement joins TRBV7-9 to TRBJ2-1; TRBD2 matches 8 bases. V shed 0 bases, J shed 7 bases, and the junction held 5 bases outside the gene matches. The length of the CDR3 is 15 residues. CDR1 is SEHNR, CDR2 FQNEAQ, per germline (reference sequence). The CDR3 sequence is CASSLAGTSENEQFF. CDR3 sequence (DNA): TGTGCCAGCAGCTTAGCGGGGACTAGTGAAAATGAGCAGTTCTTC.

V and J are TRBV5-1 and TRBJ2-5, with 12 bases matching TRBD2. CDR3 length: 16 amino acids. The junction had 5 bases not matched to a gene; V was cut back by 1 base and J by 4 bases. Germline V lookup: CDR1 SGHRS, CDR2 YFSETQ. As DNA, the CDR3 is TGCGCCAGCAGCTTGACTAGCGGGGGGTATTCAGAGACCCAGTACTTC. Translation gives CASSLTSGGYSETQYF.

This clone was seen a few times. The chain has TRBV5-8 and TRBJ2-3, with 7 bases aligning to TRBD2. The CDR3 is 13 amino acids. V was pared by 7 bases and J by 14 bases, with 16 bases of the junction left unmatched. Looked up from germline, CDR1 is SGHTS and CDR2 is YDEGEE. The CDR3 sequence: CASPGGGTPSRYF. DNA of the CDR3: TGTGCCAGCCCGGGCGGGGGTACCCCCAGCAGGTATTTT.

The chain combines TRBV5-1 with TRBJ2-5, with 11 nucleotides matching TRBD1. The CDR3 contains 18 residues. The ends lost 4 bases at V and 2 bases at J; junction bases unmatched: 13. Germline V gene lookup returns CDR1 SGHRS and CDR2 YFSETQ. The CDR3 spells CASSGRTGGWSGQETQYF. The DNA of the CDR3 is TGCGCCAGCAGCGGCCGGACAGGGGGCTGGTCGGGGCAAGAGACCCAGTACTTC. Together with reference TRBV5-1 and TRBJ2-5, the CDR3 gives the full variable domain: KAGVTQTPRYLIKTRGQQVTLSCSPISGHRSVSWYQQTPGQGLQFLFEYFSETQRNKGNFPGRFSGRQFSNSRSEMNVSTLELGDSALYLCASSGRTGGWSGQETQYFGPGTRLLVL.

The chain carries TRBV5-8 and TRBJ2-2; the match to TRBD2 covers 7 bases. The CDR3 is 15 residues long. V was pared by 6 bases and J by 1 base, with 6 bases of the junction left unmatched. Germline values: CDR1 SGHTS, CDR2 YDEGEE. The CDR3 protein is CASIPERGNTGELFF. For the CDR3, the DNA is TGTGCCAGCATCCCGGAGCGGGGGAACACCGGGGAGCTGTTTTTT. Filled out from reference TRBV5-8 and TRBJ2-2, the complete variable domain reads EAGVTQSPTHLIKTRGQQATLRCSPISGHTSVYWYQQALGLGLQFLLWYDEGEERNRGNFPPRFSGRQFPNYSSELNVNALELEDSALYLCASIPERGNTGELFFGEGSRLTVL.

V gene TRBV7-8 combines with J gene TRBJ1-1; weak D call: TRBD1 (6 bases). Trimming took 5 bases from V and 1 from J, leaving 11 bases between them. The germline V gene encodes CDR1 SGHVS and CDR2 FQNEAQ. The CDR3 has 14 amino acids. CDR3 sequence: CASSTDRTNTEAFF. CDR3 DNA: TGTGCCAGCAGCACCGACAGGACGAACACTGAAGCTTTCTTT.

This chain links TRBV6-1 with TRBJ2-3; 9 positions match TRBD2. J lost 1 base, V lost 1 base, and 6 bases had no gene match. Germline CDR1 and CDR2: MNHNS and SASEGT. This CDR3 has 17 residues. Here the CDR3 reads CASSEGHAGGGTDTQYF. In DNA form, the CDR3 reads TGTGCCAGCAGTGAAGGACACGCGGGGGGGGGCACAGATACGCAGTATTTT.

This clone was observed once. CDR3 DNA sequence: TGTGCCAGCAGCCAAGTAGAAGTAGCGGGGCCTCCTGCGACCCAGTACTTC. Its protein is CASSQVEVAGPPATQYF. The chain couples TRBV4-2 to TRBJ2-5; TRBD2 matches 8 bases. J gave up 7 bases and V 1 base, and 14 bases lay outside the gene matches. The germline CDR1 and CDR2 sequences are LGHNA and YNFKEQ. The CDR3 loop spans 17 amino acids.

DNA of the CDR3: TGCGCCAGCAGCCCACGACCTAGCGGGGGCCCAGCAACCCGTAGCACAGATACGCAGTATTTT. Protein product: CASSPRPSGGPATRSTDTQYF. V and J are TRBV5-1 and TRBJ2-3, with TRBD2 matching over 10 bases. The CDR3 has 21 residues. CDR1 is SGHRS, CDR2 YFSETQ, per germline. Trimming took 4 bases from V and 0 from J; bases not matched to a gene: 20. The full variable domain, completed using reference TRBV5-1 and TRBJ2-3, is KAGVTQTPRYLIKTRGQQVTLSCSPISGHRSVSWYQQTPGQGLQFLFEYFSETQRNKGNFPGRFSGRQFSNSRSEMNVSTLELGDSALYLCASSPRPSGGPATRSTDTQYFGPGTRLTVL.

V usage is TRBV10-2 and J usage is TRBJ2-7; the D gene could be TRBD1 or TRBD2 (6 bases each). Germline CDR1 is WSHSY and CDR2 is SAAADI. The CDR3 extends over 14 amino acids. V was trimmed by 6 bases and J by 6 bases, leaving 18 bases between them. CDR3 DNA: TGCGCCAGCAGCGCCGGTGGCAGGGGAGGCGAGCAGTACGTC. It translates to CASSAGGRGGEQYV.

The rearrangement links TRBV27 to TRBJ1-1, with D unresolved. The CDR3 runs to 13 residues. Looked up from germline, CDR1 is MNHEY and CDR2 is SMNVEV (reference sequence). V was cut by 8 bases and J by 0 bases, with 10 bases left in between. CDR3 protein: CASFPGMNTEAFF. In DNA form, the CDR3 reads TGTGCCAGCTTCCCCGGCATGAACACTGAAGCTTTCTTT.

The chain uses TRBV24-1 and TRBJ2-1, with a weak D call TRBD1 (7 bases). This CDR3 region has 14 residues. Trimming removed 3 bases from V and 10 bases from J, with 15 bases in between. CDR1 and CDR2 from the germline V gene are KGHDR and SFDVKD. CDR3 nucleotide sequence: TGTGCCACCAGTGATGGAGGGACAGCCAAGGAGCAGTTCTTC. Its translation: CATSDGGTAKEQFF.

The rearrangement links TRBV5-1 to TRBJ2-3; D is possibly TRBD2 (5 bases). Germline V lookup: CDR1 SGHRS, CDR2 YFSETQ. V lost 1 base to trimming and J lost 4 bases, with 7 bases between them. This CDR3 spans 13 amino acids. The CDR3 reads CASSLPGSDTQYF. The CDR3 nucleotides read TGCGCCAGCAGCTTGCCGGGGTCAGATACGCAGTATTTT.

The V gene is TRBV3-1 (or the pseudogene TRBV3-2), the J gene TRBJ1-1; D possibly corresponds to TRBD1 (5 bases). Looked up from germline, CDR1 is LGHDT and CDR2 is YNNKEL (reference sequence). This CDR3 has 13 amino acids. Trimming removed 4 bases from V and 8 bases from J, with 14 bases in between. CDR3 DNA: TGTGCCAGCAGCCTACATCCGACAGCAGAAGCTTTCTTT. Its translation is CASSLHPTAEAFF.

This clone turned up a few times. CDR3 bases: TGTGCCACCTTCCCGGGGGTTCGAGCTTTCTTT. Its translation is CATFPGVRAFF. This chain uses TRBV24-1 with TRBJ1-1, with D tentatively TRBD1 (5 bases). Germline V gene lookup returns CDR1 KGHDR and CDR2 SFDVKD. Trimming shortened V by 9 bases and J by 10 bases, and 14 bases separated the two germline ends. The CDR3 length is 11 residues.

The chain is built from TRBV4-2 and TRBJ1-4; TRBD1 matches at 10 bases. Germline assignment: CDR1 LGHNA and CDR2 YNFKEQ. CDR3 length: 15 residues. J was trimmed by 5 bases and V by 2 bases; bases with no gene match: 2. The CDR3 sequence: CASSQTGQGNEKLFF. Here the CDR3 DNA reads TGTGCCAGCAGCCAAACGGGACAGGGGAATGAAAAACTGTTTTTT.

This clone was seen only once. This chain links TRBV2 with TRBJ1-2; D possibly corresponds to TRBD1 (5 bases). Germline-derived CDR1 and CDR2 are SNHLY and FYNNEI. Trimming left V 6 bases short and J 5 bases short, with 10 bases between. The CDR3 has 12 residues. CDR3 sequence reads: CASSPTVYGYTF. The CDR3 DNA reads TGTGCCAGCAGCCCGACAGTTTATGGCTACACCTTC.

In its sample, this clone was seen a few times. This chain connects TRBV18 to TRBJ1-2; TRBD1 aligns across 8 bases. The J segment lost 4 bases and the V segment lost 5 bases, leaving 9 bases of the junction unmatched. This CDR3 has 15 residues. Germline CDR1 and CDR2: KGHSH and LQKENI. CDR3 protein: CASSSSGGPTYGYTF. CDR3 in DNA: TGTGCCAGCTCATCCTCAGGGGGCCCGACCTATGGCTACACCTTC.

V is TRBV6-5 and J is TRBJ1-2; D gene unclear. The CDR3 is made up of 16 amino acids. Germline V gene sequence: CDR1 MNHEY, CDR2 SVGAGI. Trimming removed 4 bases from V and 4 bases from J, with 19 bases in between. CDR3 amino acids: CASSSQSWGWGYGYTF. CDR3 nucleotides: TGTGCCAGCAGTTCGCAATCTTGGGGTTGGGGCTATGGCTACACCTTC.

The chain is built from TRBV5-4 and TRBJ2-2; 9 positions agree with TRBD2. Germline V lookup: CDR1 SGHNT, CDR2 YYREEE (reference sequence). The CDR3 has 17 residues. V shed 1 base and J 4 bases; nucleotides not matched to a gene: 8. The CDR3 DNA reads as TGTGCCAGCAGCTTGAATCGCGGGGGGGCAGGCACCGGGGAGCTGTTTTTT. Amino acids: CASSLNRGGAGTGELFF.

This clone has more than one count but fewer than ten. The chain uses TRBV30 and TRBJ1-1; TRBD1 matches at 7 bases. Trimming took 7 bases from V and 1 from J; bases not matched to a gene: 6. Germline V gene lookup returns CDR1 GTSNPN and CDR2 SVGIG (reference sequence). The CDR3 length is 13 residues. The CDR3 here is CASQGIANTEAFF. The CDR3 DNA reads TGTGCCTCACAGGGGATCGCGAACACTGAAGCTTTCTTT.

The J gene is TRBJ1-6, the V gene TRBV4-3, with a tentative D call TRBD1 (5 bases). The CDR3 is 17 amino acids. Germline CDR1 LGHNA, CDR2 YSLEER. Trimming took 0 bases from V and 5 from J, leaving 14 bases between them. This CDR3 reads CASSQEGHAFDNSPLHF. As DNA, the CDR3 is TGCGCCAGCAGCCAAGAGGGGCACGCGTTTGATAATTCACCCCTCCACTTT.